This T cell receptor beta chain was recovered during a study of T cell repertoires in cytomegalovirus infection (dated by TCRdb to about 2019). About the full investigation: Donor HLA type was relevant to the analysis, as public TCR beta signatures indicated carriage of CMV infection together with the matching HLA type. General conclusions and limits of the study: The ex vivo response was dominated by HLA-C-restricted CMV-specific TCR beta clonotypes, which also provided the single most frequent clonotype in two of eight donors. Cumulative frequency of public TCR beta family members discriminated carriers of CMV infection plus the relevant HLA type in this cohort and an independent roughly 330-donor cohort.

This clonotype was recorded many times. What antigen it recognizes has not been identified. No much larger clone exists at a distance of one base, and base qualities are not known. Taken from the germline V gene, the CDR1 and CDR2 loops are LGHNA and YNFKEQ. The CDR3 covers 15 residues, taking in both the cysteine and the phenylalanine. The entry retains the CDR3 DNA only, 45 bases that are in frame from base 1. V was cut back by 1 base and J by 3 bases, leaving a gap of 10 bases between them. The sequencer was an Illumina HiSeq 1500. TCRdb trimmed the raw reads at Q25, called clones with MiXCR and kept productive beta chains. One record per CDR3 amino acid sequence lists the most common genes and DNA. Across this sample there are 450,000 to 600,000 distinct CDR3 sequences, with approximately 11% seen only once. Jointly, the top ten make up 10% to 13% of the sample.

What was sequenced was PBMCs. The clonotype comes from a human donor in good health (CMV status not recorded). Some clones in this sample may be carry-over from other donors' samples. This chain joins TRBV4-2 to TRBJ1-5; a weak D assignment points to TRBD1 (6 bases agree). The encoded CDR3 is CASSQGRGNNQPQHF. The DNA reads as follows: TGTGCCAGCAGCCAAGGGAGGGGGAACAATCAGCCCCAGCATTTT.